A selection of T cell receptor beta chains follows, all from one sample in a study of OX40 agonist ivuxolimab in advanced cancers. The assay was immunoSEQ multiplex PCR, and TCRdb's table has in-frame clones only and misses some. The table shows 20,000 to 25,000 clones, with 75% to 85% occurring only once. The sequences come from CD4+ or CD8+ T cells sorted from blood, collected in a trial of the OX40 agonist ivuxolimab. These TCRs come from an adult with an advanced solid tumor such as melanoma, head and neck, liver or kidney cancer. The conserved cysteine and the conserved F or W are not part of the CDR3 here.

v_call	j_call	cdr3_aa
TRBV7-9	TRBJ1-1	ASSLSLLNTEAF
TRBV10-2	TRBJ1-5	ASSESDISNQPQH
TRBV6-5	TRBJ2-5	ASSYSNQETQY
TRBV5-1	TRBJ2-3	ASSTATDTQY
TRBV6-6	TRBJ2-2	ASSYAGYAGELF
TRBV9	TRBJ2-5	ASSPSGRQETQY
TRBV6-5	TRBJ2-3	ASSFPGTGDDTQY
TRBV5-1	TRBJ2-2	ASSFKRENTGELF
TRBV27	TRBJ2-5	ASSGTSWGTQY
TRBV6-5	TRBJ2-1	ASSFDSGTYNEQF
TRBV11-1	TRBJ1-1	ASSLTAGNTEAF
TRBV5-5	TRBJ2-7	ASSNWVHHMGEQY
TRBV5-4	TRBJ2-1	ASSRTGRVHEQF
TRBV5-1	TRBJ2-1	ASSLAPGLASYNEQF
TRBV9	TRBJ2-2	ASSVGLENTGELF
TRBV30	TRBJ2-2	AWSRPRGTSGRNTGELF
TRBV6-1	TRBJ2-7	ASSVSTGTSTIWEQY
TRBV11-2	TRBJ2-7	ASSPGALEQY
TRBV5-4	TRBJ1-2	ASSLDRGIGYGYT
TRBV27	TRBJ1-5	ASSDTGGTHSNQPQH
TRBV6-1	TRBJ1-3	ASSEYDSSGNTIY
TRBV19	TRBJ2-5	ASSIDPSSQVTQY
TRBV29-1	TRBJ2-1	SVEARVGEQF
TRBV28	TRBJ1-1	ASSLGTTNTEAF
TRBV6-1	TRBJ1-1	ASRWGQTDPTEAF
TRBV5-6	TRBJ2-3	ASSPDSGGTDTQY
TRBV10-2	TRBJ1-2	ASSESQLAGTGFNYGYT
TRBV11-2	TRBJ2-1	ASSGPDRPSYNEQF
TRBV6-1	TRBJ2-3	ASSLLNPAAQY
TRBV6-7	TRBJ2-5	ASSYWDQQETQY
TRBV5-1	TRBJ2-5	ASSQTETQY
TRBV14	TRBJ1-4	ASSQDRGKLF
TRBV9	TRBJ2-7	ASSVVGYGEQY
TRBV19	TRBJ2-7	ASSPSDRSSYEQY
TRBV19	TRBJ2-1	ASTKQVSSYNEQF
TRBV2	TRBJ1-1	ASGETGIGTEAF
TRBV14	TRBJ2-5	ASSQDMGPETQY
TRBV5-8	TRBJ1-5	ASSLGQSGRGNQPQH
TRBV6-5	TRBJ1-1	ASSYRAANTEAF
TRBV7-9	TRBJ1-2	ASSLADNYGYT
TRBV18	TRBJ2-1	ASSGQGAPNNEQF
TRBV9	TRBJ2-1	ASSLRLAGRDEQF
TRBV5-1	TRBJ2-7	ASSSNTPGTGFYEQY
TRBV5-1	TRBJ1-1	ASSLAPGLNTEAF
TRBV4-3	TRBJ2-2	ASSQDGELF
TRBV19	TRBJ2-5	ASSMVRGRPQETQY
TRBV10-1	TRBJ2-7	ASSEKRDVSYEQY
TRBV5-4	TRBJ2-5	ASSLVSRGKETQY
TRBV10-1	TRBJ2-5	ASSEGLASQETQY
TRBV25-1	TRBJ1-1	ASSLPQVPTEAF
TRBV19	TRBJ2-7	ASSRDYNYEQY